The entry below describes one T cell receptor beta chain. This entry belongs to a study of blood T cell repertoires in COVID-19. In the study overall: Both acute and convalescent COVID-19 samples were obtained from the United States, Italy and Spain. T cells, B-cell-depleted T cells, or PBMCs supplied cDNA or gDNA.

Authors' analysis steps: Reference gene primers were amplified, and this amplification served to estimate nucleated cell counts. Generated by immunoSEQ multiplex PCR, the TCRdb table keeps only in-frame clones and is missing some. That table is the source of V, J and clone size, and D and trimming were worked out from the DNA. The data hold roughly 78,000 clones, with roughly nine tenths observed a single time. This CDR3 has 14 residues. The V end was cut by 6 bases, the J end by 3 bases, with 12 bases between. Germline V gives CDR1 SNHLY, CDR2 FYNNEI. Sequencing used peripheral blood. This sequence originates from a woman between 55 and 75 years old with acute or convalescent COVID-19. The chain uses TRBV2 and TRBJ2-4; no clear D gene. For the CDR3, the DNA is TGTGCCAGCAGCGTGCAGGTGGACAAAAACATTCAGTACTTC. Translation: CASSVQVDKNIQYF.